These 21 T cell receptor beta chains were all obtained from the same sample, sequenced in a study of cytomegalovirus exposure and HLA in healthy donors. The assay was immunoSEQ multiplex PCR, and TCRdb's table has in-frame clones only and misses some. The data contain about 120,000 clones, 88% of them singletons. The sample was PBMCs. These receptors all stem from a young man in good health and CMV-seropositive.

The gene calls are TRBV29-1 and TRBJ1-2; no clear D. Trimming shortened V by 6 bases and J by 6 bases, and 11 bases separated the two germline ends. CDR1 and CDR2 from the germline V gene are SQVTM and ANQGSEA. CDR3 length: 11 residues. CDR3 DNA sequence: TGCAGCGTCCCGCGGCCCCATGGCTACACCTTC. It specifies CSVPRPHGYTF. Combining the CDR3 with reference TRBV29-1 and TRBJ1-2 gives the whole variable domain SAVISQKPSRDICQRGTSLTIQCQVDSQVTMMFWYRQQPGQSLTLIATANQGSEATYESGFVIDKFPISRPNLTFSTLTVSNMSPEDSSIYLCSVPRPHGYTFGSGTRLTVV.

The V call is TRBV18, the J call TRBJ2-4, with D perhaps matching TRBD2 (7 bases). CDR3 size: 14 residues. The germline V gene has CDR1 KGHSH and CDR2 LQKENI. Trimming took 6 bases from V and 6 from J, leaving 15 bases between them. In DNA form, the CDR3 reads TGTGCCAGCTCCGCGGGGGCCGGTTTAAACATTCAGTACTTC. This sequence encodes CASSAGAGLNIQYF.

The chain links TRBV6-5 to TRBJ2-3, with D hard to call. Trimming removed 2 bases from V and 4 bases from J, with 10 bases in between. This CDR3 spans 14 amino acids. Germline CDR1 reads MNHEY; CDR2 reads SVGAGI. As DNA, the CDR3 is TGTGCCAGCAGTTACATGCGAGTTTCAGATACGCAGTATTTT. This translates into CASSYMRVSDTQYF.

The V gene is TRBV7-6, the J gene TRBJ1-5, with a possible D match to TRBD1 (5 bases). V lost 5 bases, J lost 6 bases, and 23 bases lay in between. The CDR3 totals 17 residues. Germline V gives CDR1 SGHVS, CDR2 FNYEAQ. CDR3 residues: CASSPSGGPRSGQPQHF. DNA of the CDR3: TGTGCCAGCAGCCCTAGCGGGGGACCCCGGAGTGGTCAGCCCCAGCATTTT.

This sequence joins TRBV5-3 and TRBJ1-5, with TRBD1 as a possible D gene (6 bases). TRBV5-3 is an ORF; its function is uncertain. Trimming left V 3 bases short and J 4 bases short, with 8 bases between. This CDR3 spans 13 amino acids. Here the CDR3 reads CARSYQGNQPQHF. CDR3 bases: TGTGCCAGAAGCTATCAGGGGAATCAGCCCCAGCATTTT.

In this sample, this clone turned up a few times. The chain links TRBV7-8 to TRBJ1-2; a possible D gene is TRBD1 (6 bases). This CDR3 has 15 residues. Trimming cost V 5 bases and J 4 bases, with 17 bases left between them. Germline V gene data show CDR1 as SGHVS and CDR2 as FQNEAQ. In DNA, the CDR3 is TGTGCCAGCAGCGCCCCCGAGGCCAGGGGCTATGGCTACACCTTC. It encodes CASSAPEARGYGYTF.

This sequence joins TRBV7-9 and TRBJ1-4; 9 bases match TRBD1. V shed 4 bases and J 7 bases; nucleotides not matched to a gene: 7. In germline, CDR1 is SEHNR, CDR2 FQNEAQ (reference sequence). The CDR3 has 15 amino acids. CDR3 nucleotides: TGTGCCAGCAGCTCAGGGACAGGGACGTTTGAAAAACTGTTTTTT. Translation: CASSSGTGTFEKLFF.

This rearrangement joins TRBV11-2 to TRBJ2-3; TRBD2 is a possible D gene (5 bases). The CDR3 is 15 residues long. Germline V lookup: CDR1 SGHAT, CDR2 FQNNGV. Trimming left V 4 bases short and J 4 bases short, with 15 bases between. For the CDR3, the DNA is TGTGCCAGCAGCTGGGGTCCCGGACTTGCAGATACGCAGTATTTT. Protein: CASSWGPGLADTQYF. The entire variable domain, with the rest obtained from reference TRBV11-2 and TRBJ2-3, is as follows: EAGVAQSPRYKIIEKRQSVAFWCNPISGHATLYWYQQILGQGPKLLIQFQNNGVVDDSQLPKDRFSAERLKGVDSTLKIQPAKLEDSAVYLCASSWGPGLADTQYFGPGTRLTVL.

V and J are TRBV7-9 and TRBJ1-2, with D unresolved. The length of the CDR3 is 14 residues. The V end lost 1 base, the J end lost 6 bases, and 12 bases lay between the germline ends. CDR1 is SEHNR, CDR2 FQNEAQ, per germline (reference sequence). The CDR3 DNA reads as TGTGCCAGCAGCTTAGAAGGCAGGCCTAATGGCTACACCTTC. Its protein is CASSLEGRPNGYTF.

The J gene is TRBJ1-5, the V gene TRBV19; a possible D gene is TRBD1 (5 bases). CDR1 LNHDA and CDR2 SQIVND come from the germline V gene (reference sequence). This CDR3 comprises 15 residues. Deletions cut 6 bases from V and 1 base from J, with 13 bases between. The DNA for the CDR3 is TGTGCCAGTAGGCTGGCAGGGATGAGCAATCAGCCCCAGCATTTT. Amino acid sequence: CASRLAGMSNQPQHF.

V usage is TRBV7-9 and J usage is TRBJ2-2; D gene ambiguous. This CDR3 has 12 residues. Trimming shortened V by 5 bases and J by 2 bases, and 3 bases separated the two germline ends. From germline, CDR1 is SEHNR and CDR2 FQNEAQ (reference sequence). The CDR3 reads CASSLNTGELFF. CDR3 sequence (DNA): TGTGCCAGCAGCCTCAACACCGGGGAGCTGTTTTTT.

The chain joins TRBV7-2 to TRBJ2-1; 7 bases align to TRBD2. The V segment lost 7 bases and the J segment 0 bases; nucleotides outside the gene matches: 9. In germline, CDR1 is SGHTA, CDR2 FQGNSA. This CDR3 spans 16 amino acids. The CDR3: CASTLSGGSSYNEQFF. The CDR3 DNA follows: TGTGCCAGCACCCTCTCGGGAGGAAGCTCCTACAATGAGCAGTTCTTC.

The rearrangement uses TRBV7-9 and TRBJ2-4, with 14 nucleotides matching TRBD2. Germline assignment: CDR1 SEHNR and CDR2 FQNEAQ (reference sequence). The junction had 4 bases not matched to a gene; V was cut back by 5 bases and J by 4 bases. The CDR3 covers 16 residues. The DNA for the CDR3 is TGTGCCAGCAGCGGGACTAGCGGGGGAATGAAAAACATTCAGTACTTC. This translates into CASSGTSGGMKNIQYF.

This clone was counted a few times. The chain joins TRBV4-1 to TRBJ1-5, with 7 nucleotides matching TRBD1. Per germline, CDR1 MGHRA and CDR2 YSYEKL. The CDR3 totals 17 residues. V trimming: 1 base; J trimming: 5 bases; junction bases outside the gene matches: 11. CDR3 bases: TGCGCCAGCAGCCAAGGTGACAGGGCTGCTTTCGATCAGCCCCAGCATTTT. Its protein product is CASSQGDRAAFDQPQHF.

The chain uses TRBV6-6 and TRBJ1-3; D remains ambiguous. Trimming cost V 7 bases and J 3 bases, with 4 bases left between them. CDR3 length: 11 residues. The V gene's germline CDR1 is MNHNY and CDR2 SVGAGI (reference sequence). CDR3 sequence (DNA): TGTGCCAGCACCCTTGGAAACACCATATATTTT. Translation gives CASTLGNTIYF.

J is TRBJ2-7 and V is TRBV10-2; 9 nucleotides agree with TRBD1. The CDR3 totals 15 residues. Trimming removed 4 bases from V and 5 bases from J; junction bases left unmatched: 9. Looked up from germline, CDR1 is WSHSY and CDR2 is SAAADI. The CDR3 reads CASSAGTGNSHEQYF. As DNA, the CDR3 is TGCGCCAGCAGTGCTGGGACAGGGAATTCCCACGAGCAGTACTTC.

The sample holds a few counts of this clone. The genes are TRBV23-1 and TRBJ2-1; 8 bases match TRBD2. TRBV23-1 has ORF status, its function being uncertain. V dropped 4 bases and J dropped 4; count of bases not matched to a gene: 3. The CDR3 totals 14 residues. The CDR3 coding sequence is TGCGCCAGCAGTCGAGGGACTAGTTACAATGAGCAGTTCTTC. Translation gives CASSRGTSYNEQFF.

The CDR3 bases are TGTGCCAGCAGCCGGGGCTCCTACAATGAGCAGTTCTTC. It yields the protein CASSRGSYNEQFF. This sequence joins TRBV7-2 and TRBJ2-1; tentatively, D is TRBD2 (5 bases). The CDR3 is made up of 13 amino acids. Germline V gene sequence: CDR1 SGHTA, CDR2 FQGNSA. V was pared by 5 bases and J by 0 bases, with 5 bases between.

V usage is TRBV28 and J usage is TRBJ1-4; D is undetermined. Trimming removed 10 bases from V and 0 bases from J, with 9 bases in between. Per the germline V gene, CDR1 is MDHEN and CDR2 is SYDVKM. The CDR3 consists of 13 residues. Here the CDR3 DNA reads TGTGCCACCGGGTACTCAACTAATGAAAAACTGTTTTTT. This sequence encodes CATGYSTNEKLFF.

The gene calls are TRBV5-1 and TRBJ2-3, with TRBD1 matching over 11 bases. The CDR3 covers 16 residues. The germline gives CDR1 SGHRS, CDR2 YFSETQ. V was clipped by 1 base and J by 4 bases; unmatched bases: 5. The DNA of the CDR3 is TGCGCCAGCAGCTTGTGGACAGGGGGCGCTTCAGATACGCAGTATTTT. It encodes CASSLWTGGASDTQYF.

The genes are TRBV5-1 and TRBJ2-5; D unresolved. Per germline, CDR1 SGHRS and CDR2 YFSETQ. The CDR3 contains 14 residues. The V end was cut by 1 base, the J end by 1 base, with 8 bases between. CDR3 nucleotide sequence: TGCGCCAGCAGCTTGCTAGACCCCCAAGAGACCCAGTACTTC. It specifies CASSLLDPQETQYF.